This TCR beta chain derives from a study of molecular identifiers for immune sequencing clone quantification. This clonotype was counted between two and nine times. TCRdb itself ran the PCR reads through MiXCR, one entry per CDR3 protein. The data hold approximately 500,000 distinct CDR3 sequences, with roughly 23% observed a single time. CDR1 is SGDLS, CDR2 YYNGEE, per germline. The CDR3 is 17 amino acids. Trimming removed 0 bases at V and 6 bases at J, with 22 bases between. The gene calls are TRBV9 and TRBJ2-7, with D possibly called TRBD1 or TRBD2 (5 bases each). Sample: naive CD8+ T cells from blood, with Jurkat cell RNA spiked in. Specified subset: FACS-sorted CD8+CD4-CCR7+CD45RA+ naive T cells. The sequence was collected from a human donor in good health. Some libraries in this study had Jurkat cell RNA spiked in. This chain's CDR3 is CASSVAGDPTLGGEQYF. The CDR3 coding sequence is TGTGCCAGCAGCGTAGCTGGGGACCCTACCCTCGGCGGCGAGCAGTACTTC.